The T cell receptor (beta chain) described here comes from a study of beta chain features in type 1 diabetes. Study outcomes and limitations: Shortening that was moderate but significant affected the TCRB CDR3s of Type 1 diabetes patients in all four CD4+ subsets.

Every isolated RNA sample was fully reverse transcribed, so sequencing captured expressed TCRB transcripts. About 3.57 million reads were obtained on average from naive, central memory and regulatory T cell samples. Generated by immunoSEQ multiplex PCR, the TCRdb table keeps only in-frame clones and is missing some. The table includes 640,000 or so clones, roughly 13% detected once. Sorting of CD4+ naive, central memory, regulatory and stem cell-like memory cells was performed via CD45RO/CCR7/CD25/CD127/CD95/CD27. About this clone itself: Its antigen is not known.

The receptor comes from a man aged 18-30 years with type 1 diabetes. Sequencing was performed on naive CD4+ T cells from blood.

CDR3 sequence (DNA): TGTGCCACCCCCGAAAGGCTAGGCACTGAAGCTTTCTTT. As protein: CATPERLGTEAFF. The chain couples TRBV15 to TRBJ1-1; no reliable D call. The CDR3 has 13 amino acids. Trimming took off 8 bases at V and 4 bases at J, with 14 bases between the two ends. Germline loops: CDR1 LNHNV, CDR2 YYDKDF (reference sequence).